This T cell receptor beta chain was captured in a study of cytomegalovirus exposure and HLA in healthy donors. Study-wide background: Later analysis reported that the 120 validation repertoires shared the platform of the roughly 700 first-cohort repertoires.

The V segment lost 1 base and the J segment 9 bases; nucleotides outside the gene matches: 6. This CDR3 is 15 amino acids long. Germline-derived CDR1 and CDR2 are MGHRA and YSYEKL. Here immunoSEQ multiplex PCR was the method, and the copy in TCRdb shows in-frame clones only, minus some. The sample records about 56,000 clones, approximately 95% being singletons. The V gene is TRBV4-1, the J gene TRBJ2-2; TRBD1 aligns across 9 bases. Source material: PBMCs. The receptor comes from a woman in her late teens or twenties in good health and CMV-seronegative. This CDR3 reads CASSQVGTGSRELFF. CDR3 nucleotide sequence: TGCGCCAGCAGCCAAGTGGGGACAGGGTCGAGGGAGCTGTTTTTT.